This T cell receptor (beta chain) emerged from a study of radiotherapy plus CTLA-4 blockade in lung cancer. Trimming pared 6 bases from V and 0 bases from J, leaving 12 bases between. This CDR3 is built from 14 residues. Germline V gene sequence: CDR1 MNHEY, CDR2 SMNVEV (reference sequence). Clones were sequenced by immunoSEQ multiplex PCR, and TCRdb holds only the in-frame ones, with some missing. The data contain tens of thousands of clones, around 77% of them singletons. Specimen: peripheral blood, collected from a patient treated with radiotherapy plus ipilimumab. The gene calls are TRBV27 and TRBJ2-7; D is unresolved. The sequence came from a human donor with non-small cell lung cancer who had stable disease on radiotherapy plus ipilimumab. In DNA, the CDR3 is TGTGCCAGCAGCCCGACTCGAAGCTCCTACGAGCAGTACTTC. Amino acids: CASSPTRSSYEQYF.